This T cell receptor (beta chain) is drawn from a study of post-analysis software for immune sequencing data. At the level of the study: Patients had relapsing-remitting, secondary progressive or progressive-relapsing multiple sclerosis; some lacked subtype. Study outcomes and limitations: Those with multiple sclerosis, the patient group, showed significantly lower normalized Chao1 diversity than controls. In patients, a few TRBV segments were more frequent than in controls, with TRBV5-6, TRBV5-1 and TRBV20-1 among them.

As for this clonotype: Its antigen is not known.

Tagging with unique molecular identifiers was a feature of the TCR beta cDNA libraries. The authors obtained about 520,000 cDNA molecules from approximately 1 to 10 million T cells. TCRdb independently ran MiXCR on the PCR reads; one entry per CDR3 protein. The data show some 890,000 distinct CDR3 sequences, about 53% seen once. The germline V and J ends were trimmed by 3 bases and 2 bases, with 12 bases remaining between them. Germline-derived CDR1 and CDR2 are MRHNA and SNTAGT. The CDR3 extends over 15 amino acids. What was sequenced was blood. The receptor comes from a girl between 10 and 17 years old with multiple sclerosis. The V call is TRBV6-4, the J call TRBJ2-3; no definite D call. CDR3 protein: CASSEVPRDTDTQYF. The CDR3 coding sequence is TGTGCCAGCAGTGAGGTCCCAAGGGACACAGATACGCAGTATTTT.